These 28 T cell receptor beta chains were all obtained from the same sample, sequenced in a study of CD8 T cells in ankylosing spondylitis. MiXCR, applied by TCRdb to the 5' RACE reads, yields one record per CDR3 protein. The sample carries 150,000 to 200,000 distinct CDR3 sequences, under 14% recorded once. Sequenced sample: blood, either unsorted or a sorted T cell fraction (not recorded which). The receptor set was obtained from a male donor with ankylosing spondylitis or in good health (not recorded which).

This clonotype was seen a few times. V is TRBV7-9 and J is TRBJ2-7; D remains unclear. Germline V gene sequence: CDR1 SEHNR, CDR2 FQNEAQ (reference sequence). Trimming took off 5 bases at V and 2 bases at J, with 10 bases between the two ends. This CDR3 is 13 amino acids long. The CDR3 DNA is TGTGCCAGCAGCCCCGGAGCCACCTACGAGCAGTACTTC. Amino acid sequence: CASSPGATYEQYF.

In this sample, this clonotype turned up a few times. The V gene is TRBV29-1, the J gene TRBJ1-5; D remains ambiguous. Germline loops: CDR1 SQVTM, CDR2 ANQGSEA. V lost 5 bases to trimming and J lost 4 bases, with 9 bases between them. This CDR3 has 12 residues. As DNA, the CDR3 is TGCAGCGTTCGGGAACCAAATCAGCCCCAGCATTTT. It specifies CSVREPNQPQHF.

The rearrangement joins TRBV7-8 to TRBJ2-3, with 8 nucleotides matching TRBD1. The V gene's germline CDR1 is SGHVS and CDR2 FQNEAQ. The V and J ends lost 5 bases and 2 bases, in that order; junction bases with no gene match: 9. This CDR3 region has 16 residues. CDR3 nucleotide sequence: TGTGCCAGCAGCAAGCGACAGGGGTCCTACACAGATACGCAGTATTTT. The encoded protein is CASSKRQGSYTDTQYF.

Concerning this clonotype: A much more abundant neighbour one base away suggests this may be a read error. The chain carries TRBV2 and TRBJ2-3; possible D gene TRBD1, 6 bases. The CDR3 length is 14 residues. Germline CDR1 is SNHLY and CDR2 is FYNNEI. Here the CDR3 reads CASGDPGATATQYF. Here the CDR3 DNA reads TGTGCCAGCGGGGACCCAGGGGCGACAGCTACGCAGTATTTT.

There are many counts of this clonotype. This chain joins TRBV6-1 and TRBJ2-7; TRBD1 matches at 9 bases. The CDR3 totals 15 residues. V trimming: 8 bases; J trimming: 5 bases; junction bases outside the gene matches: 13. Germline CDR1 reads MNHNS; CDR2 reads SASEGT. The CDR3 DNA reads TGTGCCAGCCGGTCCCCGGGACAGGGTGTACACGAGCAGTACTTC. Protein: CASRSPGQGVHEQYF.

This clonotype was picked up many times. This sequence joins TRBV12-3 or TRBV12-4 and TRBJ2-5; D is unresolved. The germline V and J ends were trimmed by 6 bases and 2 bases, with 10 bases remaining between them. The CDR3 has 13 residues. The CDR3 protein is CASSLRRQETQYF. Written as DNA, the CDR3 is TGTGCCAGCAGCCTTCGTCGTCAAGAGACCCAGTACTTC.

The J gene is TRBJ2-3, the V gene TRBV5-1, with 7 bases identical to TRBD2. This CDR3 is 15 amino acids long. The germline CDR1 and CDR2 sequences are SGHRS and YFSETQ. J was trimmed by 6 bases and V by 3 bases; bases with no gene match: 10. The CDR3 reads CASSSGLPPQDTQYF. DNA of the CDR3: TGCGCCAGCAGCTCGGGACTACCCCCCCAGGATACGCAGTATTTT.

The genes are TRBV10-3 and TRBJ1-2, with D uncertain. V shed 10 bases and J shed 0 bases, with 15 bases lying between them. The germline gives CDR1 ENHRY, CDR2 SYGVKD. The CDR3 has 14 residues. The CDR3 here is CATVDGSSNYGYTF. The CDR3 DNA reads as TGTGCCACCGTCGACGGGTCCTCTAACTATGGCTACACCTTC.

This clonotype showed up many times. The V and J genes are TRBV10-3 and TRBJ2-5, with 8 positions matching TRBD2. The V segment lost 0 bases and the J segment 2 bases; nucleotides outside the gene matches: 11. This CDR3 spans 18 amino acids. Germline CDR1 is ENHRY and CDR2 is SYGVKD. CDR3 residues: CAISESASTIAGQETQYF. The CDR3 DNA is TGTGCCATCAGTGAGTCCGCCTCTACTATAGCGGGGCAAGAGACCCAGTACTTC.

This clonotype was recorded only once. The V call is TRBV9, the J call TRBJ2-1, with TRBD2 matching over 8 bases. Unmatched junction bases numbered 6, after V lost 2 bases and J lost 8 bases. Germline V gene data show CDR1 as SGDLS and CDR2 as YYNGEE. The CDR3 is made up of 14 amino acids. The DNA for the CDR3 is TGTGCCAGCAGCGTCGCGGGGGGATTCTATGAGCAGTTCTTC. Protein product: CASSVAGGFYEQFF.

The chain combines TRBV19 with TRBJ2-2; D is ambiguous. This CDR3 region has 11 residues. V was clipped by 4 bases and J by 8 bases, with 5 bases between them. The germline V gene has CDR1 LNHDA and CDR2 SQIVND (reference sequence). CDR3 sequence reads: CASSRRGELFF. CDR3 DNA: TGTGCCAGTAGTAGACGTGGGGAGCTGTTTTTT.

Many counts were recorded for this clonotype. The chain has TRBV20-1 and TRBJ2-3; 10 nucleotides match TRBD2. V shed 0 bases and J 0 bases; nucleotides not matched to a gene: 6. The CDR3 runs 17 residues. Germline V gene lookup returns CDR1 DFQATT and CDR2 SNEGSKA (reference sequence). CDR3 DNA: TGCAGTGCTAGAGAACGCGCTAGCGGGAGTAGCACAGATACGCAGTATTTT. Amino acid sequence: CSARERASGSSTDTQYF.

This clonotype has at least ten counts. This chain links TRBV5-1 with TRBJ2-7, with 8 positions matching TRBD1. Germline CDR1 reads SGHRS; CDR2 reads YFSETQ. The CDR3 extends over 17 amino acids. Germline trimming cut 0 bases from V and 2 bases from J; bases unmatched to any gene: 10. In DNA form, the CDR3 reads TGCGCCAGCAGCTTGGCGGGTCGGGACAGGCGAACCTACGAGCAGTACTTC. The encoded protein is CASSLAGRDRRTYEQYF. The entire variable domain, with the rest obtained from reference TRBV5-1 and TRBJ2-7, is as follows: KAGVTQTPRYLIKTRGQQVTLSCSPISGHRSVSWYQQTPGQGLQFLFEYFSETQRNKGNFPGRFSGRQFSNSRSEMNVSTLELGDSALYLCASSLAGRDRRTYEQYFGPGTRLTVT.

Only a few counts were recorded for this clonotype. V usage is TRBV27 and J usage is TRBJ1-2; 8 bases are shared with TRBD1. Germline CDR1 reads MNHEY; CDR2 reads SMNVEV (reference sequence). The V gene end was trimmed by 2 bases and the J gene end by 3 bases; junction bases not matched to a gene: 5. The CDR3 is 15 amino acids. DNA for the CDR3: TGTGCCAGCAGTTTAAAGGCAGGGGGCGACTATGGCTACACCTTC. The encoded protein is CASSLKAGGDYGYTF.

This clonotype was recorded only once. The CDR3 region is CASTGNPALNTEAFF. DNA for the CDR3: TGTGCCAGCACCGGAAACCCGGCTCTGAACACTGAAGCTTTCTTT. The V call is TRBV7-9, the J call TRBJ1-1; the D is unclear. With 7 bases removed from V and 0 bases from J, the gap between germline ends came to 15 bases. This CDR3 region has 15 residues. Germline lookup yields CDR1 SEHNR and CDR2 FQNEAQ (reference sequence).

Points on this clonotype: This may stem from a read error, because a much larger clone lies one nucleotide away. The chain has TRBV7-8 and TRBJ1-4, with a possible D match to TRBD1 (5 bases). CDR3 size: 15 residues. Germline V gene sequence: CDR1 SGHVS, CDR2 FQNEAQ. This chain's CDR3 is CVSSPTSGTNEKLFF. In nucleotides, the CDR3 is TGTGTCAGCAGCCCGACTTCAGGGACTAATGAAAAACTGTTTTTT.

The V and J genes are TRBV5-1 and TRBJ2-1; 7 bases are shared with TRBD2. J lost 1 base, V lost 4 bases, and 5 bases had no gene match. The CDR3 spans 15 residues. Germline V CDR1 and CDR2: SGHRS, YFSETQ. The CDR3 loop reads CASSRSSGSYNEQFF. The CDR3 nucleotides are TGCGCCAGCAGCCGATCTAGCGGATCCTACAATGAGCAGTTCTTC.

This chain joins TRBV7-7 and TRBJ2-3; D unresolved. The germline V gene has CDR1 SSHAT and CDR2 FNYEAQ (reference sequence). The CDR3 has 13 residues. V was shortened by 5 bases and J by 4 bases, with 10 bases between the two germline ends. Here the CDR3 DNA reads TGTGCCAGCAGCCGGGTCGAGTCAGATACGCAGTATTTT. It specifies CASSRVESDTQYF. Combining the CDR3 with reference TRBV7-7 and TRBJ2-3 gives the whole variable domain GAGVSQSPRYKVTKRGQDVTLRCDPISSHATLYWYQQALGQGPEFLTYFNYEAQPDKSGLPSDRFSAERPEGSISTLTIQRTEQRDSAMYRCASSRVESDTQYFGPGTRLTVL.

This clonotype has just a few counts. The genes are TRBV29-1 and TRBJ2-7; D gene uncertain. Germline V gene lookup returns CDR1 SQVTM and CDR2 ANQGSEA. The CDR3 is 12 residues long. Trimming cost V 6 bases and J 2 bases, with 11 bases left between them. CDR3: CSVVDRAYEQYF. Written as DNA, the CDR3 is TGCAGCGTCGTTGACCGAGCCTACGAGCAGTACTTC.

This clonotype was observed at least ten times. V is TRBV9 and J is TRBJ2-5; TRBD2 aligns across 8 bases. The CDR3 is 15 amino acids. Germline lookup yields CDR1 SGDLS and CDR2 YYNGEE. V gave up 7 bases and J gave up 3 bases; unmatched junction bases: 11. Here the CDR3 DNA reads TGTGCCAGCCAAAAGACCGGGACTAGAGAAGAGACCCAGTACTTC. It translates to CASQKTGTREETQYF.

This clonotype was observed a few times. V gene TRBV11-1 combines with J gene TRBJ2-3, with TRBD2 identical over 16 bases. The CDR3 is 19 amino acids. Trimming cost V 6 bases and J 5 bases; bases outside gene matches: 14. Germline V lookup: CDR1 SGHAT, CDR2 FQDESV (reference sequence). CDR3 residues: CASSPSGTSGGGWRDTQYF. The CDR3 DNA sequence: TGTGCCAGCAGTCCGTCCGGGACTAGCGGGGGGGGATGGCGAGATACGCAGTATTTT.

The V gene is TRBV4-2, the J gene TRBJ2-1, with 8 bases that match TRBD2. Unmatched junction bases numbered 11, after V lost 1 base and J lost 9 bases. Germline assignment: CDR1 LGHNA and CDR2 YNFKEQ. The CDR3 consists of 16 residues. CDR3 bases: TGTGCCAGCAGCCAAGGGGACCCGGGACTAGAGGTTGAGCAGTTCTTC. Translated: CASSQGDPGLEVEQFF.

The rearrangement uses TRBV5-2 and TRBJ2-2; the table's TRBD1 call for D was not verified on the DNA. TRBV5-2 is a documented pseudogene. The CDR3 is 13 residues long. DNA for the CDR3: TGTGCCATCGGCCCGGGTGGCCCCGGGGAGCTGTTTTTT. Its translation: CAIGPGGPGELFF.

There are a few counts of this clonotype. J is TRBJ2-7 and V is TRBV7-9, with D possibly matching TRBD2 (6 bases). The V and J ends lost 6 bases and 2 bases respectively, with 14 bases between them. Germline CDR1 and CDR2: SEHNR and FQNEAQ (reference sequence). This CDR3 spans 14 amino acids. The CDR3 sequence is CASSMGTSPYEQYF. CDR3 DNA sequence: TGTGCCAGCAGTATGGGGACTTCCCCCTACGAGCAGTACTTC.

This chain links TRBV2 with TRBJ2-2; 7 nucleotides line up with TRBD1. CDR1 is SNHLY, CDR2 FYNNEI, per germline. The V and J ends lost 5 bases and 10 bases, in that order; junction bases with no gene match: 4. The CDR3 consists of 12 residues. CDR3 loop: CASSFTGEELFF. The CDR3 bases are TGTGCCAGCAGTTTTACAGGGGAGGAGCTGTTTTTT.

This clonotype has at least ten counts. The chain has TRBV12-3 or TRBV12-4 and TRBJ1-1; D is unresolved. The CDR3 totals 15 residues. Trimming took off 6 bases at V and 0 bases at J, with 14 bases between the two ends. CDR3 residues: CASSPSTRMNTEAFF. The CDR3 coding sequence is TGTGCCAGCAGCCCTTCTACACGGATGAACACTGAAGCTTTCTTT.

Comment on this clonotype: One end of the junction does not line up with germline, which may come from a read error. The rearrangement joins TRBV18 to TRBJ1-1, with D unresolved. Germline V CDR1 and CDR2: KGHSH, LQKENI. This CDR3 contains 13 residues. CDR3: CGSPVTGNTEAFF. The CDR3 DNA reads as TGTGGCAGCCCAGTAACGGGGAACACTGAAGCTTTCTTT.

This clonotype has just a few counts. The chain has TRBV6-5 and TRBJ2-1; the D gene is possibly TRBD2 (5 bases). In germline, CDR1 is MNHEY, CDR2 SVGAGI. This CDR3 has 14 residues. The V end lost 2 bases, the J end lost 6 bases, and 11 bases lay between the germline ends. The CDR3 loop reads CASSYDYFSNEQFF. For the CDR3, the DNA is TGTGCCAGCAGTTACGACTATTTCAGCAATGAGCAGTTCTTC.